This T cell receptor beta chain comes out of a study of spatial heterogeneity in lung cancer. Turning to the study itself: The average appearance count of each unique TCR and UMI combination in raw reads was more than nine.

CDR3 length: 14 amino acids. CDR1 and CDR2 from the germline V gene are SGHTA and FQGNSA. Trimming left V 2 bases short and J 4 bases short, with 11 bases between. Time point here: sample taken at primary tumor resection. Sequencing was performed on whole RNA extracted from tumor and nontumor lung tissue, or from frozen PBMC, and the material was left unsorted. MiXCR, run by TCRdb on the 5' RACE reads, gives a single entry per CDR3 protein. The sample lists 9,500 or so distinct CDR3 sequences, roughly 13% occurring once. Whole-study results and caveats: For expanded intratumoral alpha and beta TCRs, counts tracked tumor mutation counts.

This clonotype was counted ten times or more. The antigen is unknown. In a library made to pick up alpha chains, this beta chain is a stray read with a size that means little. Sequencing was performed on lung tumor tissue, taken at surgery. This TCR was sampled from a male donor with early-stage non-small cell lung cancer. V is TRBV7-2 and J is TRBJ2-5; D possibly corresponds to TRBD2 (5 bases). CDR3 nucleotides: TGTGCCAGCAGCTTAAGTGGGAGCAGAGAGACCCAGTACTTC. Protein product: CASSLSGSRETQYF.